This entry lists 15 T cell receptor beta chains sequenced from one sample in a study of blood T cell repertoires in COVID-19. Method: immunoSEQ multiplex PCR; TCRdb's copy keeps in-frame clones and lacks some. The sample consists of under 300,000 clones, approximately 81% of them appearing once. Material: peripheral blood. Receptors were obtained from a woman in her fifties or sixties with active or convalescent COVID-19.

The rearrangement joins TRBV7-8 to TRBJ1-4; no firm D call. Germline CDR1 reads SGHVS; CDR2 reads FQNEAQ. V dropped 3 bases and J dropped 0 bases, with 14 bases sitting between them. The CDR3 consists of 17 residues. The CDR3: CASSLRDTTATNEKLFF. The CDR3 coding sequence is TGTGCCAGCAGCTTGAGAGATACTACGGCAACTAATGAAAAACTGTTTTTT. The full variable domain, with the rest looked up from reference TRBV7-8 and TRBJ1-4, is GAGVSQSPRYKVAKRGQDVALRCDPISGHVSLFWYQQALGQGPEFLTYFQNEAQLDKSGLPSDRFFAERPEGSVSTLKIQRTQQEDSAVYLCASSLRDTTATNEKLFFGSGTQLSVL.

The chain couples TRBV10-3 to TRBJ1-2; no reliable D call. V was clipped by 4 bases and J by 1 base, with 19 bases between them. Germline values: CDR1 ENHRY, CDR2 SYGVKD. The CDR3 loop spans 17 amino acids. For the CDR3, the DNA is TGTGCCATCAGTGGAAGAACAGCGGATAGACTTAACTATGGCTACACCTTC. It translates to CAISGRTADRLNYGYTF.

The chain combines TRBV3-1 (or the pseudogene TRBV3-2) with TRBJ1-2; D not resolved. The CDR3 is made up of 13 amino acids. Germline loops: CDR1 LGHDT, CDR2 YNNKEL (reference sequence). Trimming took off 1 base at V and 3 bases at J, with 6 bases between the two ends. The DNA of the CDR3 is TGTGCCAGCAGCCAAGGCGTCTACTATGGCTACACCTTC. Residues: CASSQGVYYGYTF.

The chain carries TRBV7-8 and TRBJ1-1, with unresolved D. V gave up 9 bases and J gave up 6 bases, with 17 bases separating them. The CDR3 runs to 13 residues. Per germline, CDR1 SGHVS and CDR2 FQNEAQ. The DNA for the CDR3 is TGTGCCAGTGGGAGGTCGGGCTGGTCTGAAGCTTTCTTT. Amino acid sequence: CASGRSGWSEAFF.

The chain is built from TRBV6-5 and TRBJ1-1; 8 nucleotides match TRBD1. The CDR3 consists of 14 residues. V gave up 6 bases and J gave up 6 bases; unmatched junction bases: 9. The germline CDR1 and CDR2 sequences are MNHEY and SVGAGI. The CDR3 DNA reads TGTGCCAGCAGCTCGGGACAGGAGTCCGCTGAAGCTTTCTTT. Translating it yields CASSSGQESAEAFF.

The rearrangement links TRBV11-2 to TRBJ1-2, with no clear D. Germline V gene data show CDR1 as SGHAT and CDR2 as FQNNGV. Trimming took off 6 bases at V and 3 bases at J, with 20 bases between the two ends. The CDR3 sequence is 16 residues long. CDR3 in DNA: TGTGCCAGCAGTGCGACCATCCGGCCTGCGGACTATGGCTACACCTTC. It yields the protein CASSATIRPADYGYTF.

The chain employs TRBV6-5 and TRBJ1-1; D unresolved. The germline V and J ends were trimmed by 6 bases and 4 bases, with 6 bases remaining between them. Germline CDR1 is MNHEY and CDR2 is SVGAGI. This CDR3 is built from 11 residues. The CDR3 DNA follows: TGTGCCAGCAGGAGCCTCACTGAAGCTTTCTTT. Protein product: CASRSLTEAFF.

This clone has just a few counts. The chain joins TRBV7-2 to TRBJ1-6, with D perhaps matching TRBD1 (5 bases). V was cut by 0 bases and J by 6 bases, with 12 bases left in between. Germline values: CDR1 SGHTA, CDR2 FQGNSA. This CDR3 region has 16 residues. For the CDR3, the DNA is TGTGCCAGCAGCTTAGCGGGGGGAATGAGTAATTCACCCCTCCACTTT. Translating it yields CASSLAGGMSNSPLHF.

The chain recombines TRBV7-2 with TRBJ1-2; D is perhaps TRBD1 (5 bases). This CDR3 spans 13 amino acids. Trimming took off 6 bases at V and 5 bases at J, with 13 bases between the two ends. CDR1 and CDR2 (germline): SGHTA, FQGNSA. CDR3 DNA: TGTGCCAGCAGGGCATCCGGGGGATATGGCTACACCTTC. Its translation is CASRASGGYGYTF.

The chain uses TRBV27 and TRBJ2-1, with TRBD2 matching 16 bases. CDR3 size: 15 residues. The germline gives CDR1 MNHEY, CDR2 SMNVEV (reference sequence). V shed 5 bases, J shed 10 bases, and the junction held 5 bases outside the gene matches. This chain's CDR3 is CASSAPGLAGGEQFF. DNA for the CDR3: TGTGCCAGCAGTGCCCCGGGACTAGCGGGGGGGGAGCAGTTCTTC.

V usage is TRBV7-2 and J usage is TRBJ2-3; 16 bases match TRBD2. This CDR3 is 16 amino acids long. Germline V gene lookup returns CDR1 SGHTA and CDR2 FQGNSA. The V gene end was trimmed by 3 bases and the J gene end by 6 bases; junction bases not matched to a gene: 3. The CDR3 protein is CASSLGLAGGLDTQYF. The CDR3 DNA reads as TGTGCCAGCAGCTTGGGACTAGCGGGGGGGCTGGATACGCAGTATTTT.

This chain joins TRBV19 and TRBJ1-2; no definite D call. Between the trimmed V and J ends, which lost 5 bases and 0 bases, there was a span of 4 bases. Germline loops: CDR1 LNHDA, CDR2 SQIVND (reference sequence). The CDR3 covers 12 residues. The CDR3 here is CASSQTNYGYTF. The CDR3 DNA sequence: TGTGCCAGTAGTCAAACTAACTATGGCTACACCTTC.

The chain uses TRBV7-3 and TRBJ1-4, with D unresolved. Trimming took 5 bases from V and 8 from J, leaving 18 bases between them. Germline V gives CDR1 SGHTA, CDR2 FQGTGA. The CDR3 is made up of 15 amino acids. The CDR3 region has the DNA TGTGCCAGCAGCCCAAGCGGGCGACCCGGGGAAAAACTGTTTTTT. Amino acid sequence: CASSPSGRPGEKLFF.

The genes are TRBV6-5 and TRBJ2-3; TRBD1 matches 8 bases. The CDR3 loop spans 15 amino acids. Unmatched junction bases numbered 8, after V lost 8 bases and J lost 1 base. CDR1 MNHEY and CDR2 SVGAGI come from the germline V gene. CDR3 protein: CASGRQGRGTDTQYF. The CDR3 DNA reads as TGTGCCAGCGGCAGACAGGGGAGAGGCACAGATACGCAGTATTTT.

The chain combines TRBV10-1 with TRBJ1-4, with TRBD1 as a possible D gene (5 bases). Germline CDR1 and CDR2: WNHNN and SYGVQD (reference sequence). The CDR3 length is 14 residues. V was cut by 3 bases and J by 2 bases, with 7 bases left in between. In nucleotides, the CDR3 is TGCGCCAGCAGTGAAAGGGGTACTAATGAAAAACTGTTTTTT. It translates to CASSERGTNEKLFF.